These 18 T cell receptor beta chains share one sample of origin, sequenced in a study of shared T cell receptors in the human thymus. Some clones are missing from TCRdb's copy, which holds only in-frame ones; the method was immunoSEQ multiplex PCR. The sample comprises about 710,000 clones, around 87% of which are singletons, and roughly 0.0087% rests with the top ten. These data also featured in a second study, about human thymus T cells.

The sample taken for sequencing was thymocytes. Receptors originate from a boy in the first two years of life with a congenital heart defect.

The chain is built from TRBV9 and TRBJ1-2, with 10 bases identical to TRBD1. Looked up from germline, CDR1 is SGDLS and CDR2 is YYNGEE. Trimming cost V 4 bases and J 4 bases; bases outside gene matches: 10. This CDR3 region has 16 residues. CDR3 in amino acids: CASSLGTGAHFYGYTF. In nucleotides, the CDR3 is TGTGCCAGCAGCCTAGGGACAGGGGCCCACTTCTATGGCTACACCTTC.

The rearrangement joins TRBV14 to TRBJ2-7; 7 bases match TRBD1. The CDR3 sequence is 14 residues long. J lost 0 bases, V lost 4 bases, and 3 bases had no gene match. Germline CDR1 is SGHDN and CDR2 is FVKESK. The CDR3 DNA reads TGTGCCAGCAGCCTCCGGGACAGCTCCTACGAGCAGTACTTC. As protein: CASSLRDSSYEQYF.

This rearrangement joins TRBV19 to TRBJ2-5; TRBD1 might be the D (6 bases). In germline, CDR1 is LNHDA, CDR2 SQIVND (reference sequence). Trimming removed 1 base from V and 3 bases from J, with 21 bases in between. The CDR3 extends over 18 amino acids. The CDR3 spells CASSIVNSGETGEETQYF. The CDR3 DNA reads as TGTGCCAGTAGTATAGTCAATTCAGGGGAGACAGGCGAAGAGACCCAGTACTTC. The whole variable domain, remainder taken from reference TRBV19 and TRBJ2-5, is DGGITQSPKYLFRKEGQNVTLSCEQNLNHDAMYWYRQDPGQGLRLIYYSQIVNDFQKGDIAEGYSVSREKKESFPLTVTSAQKNPTAFYLCASSIVNSGETGEETQYFGPGTRLLVL.

This chain links TRBV28 with TRBJ2-7; D is perhaps TRBD2 (6 bases). Germline values: CDR1 MDHEN, CDR2 SYDVKM. The CDR3 is made up of 15 amino acids. Trimming stripped 4 bases from V and 4 bases from J, with 17 bases between. The CDR3 loop reads CASSSSGGGSYEQYF. The CDR3 nucleotides are TGTGCCAGCAGTTCTTCTGGGGGAGGAAGTTACGAGCAGTACTTC.

The gene calls are TRBV2 and TRBJ1-3, with D possibly being TRBD1 (6 bases). The CDR3 consists of 14 residues. Germline values: CDR1 SNHLY, CDR2 FYNNEI. Trimming removed 8 bases at V and 0 bases at J, with 11 bases between. This chain's CDR3 is CASRQVVSGNTIYF. DNA for the CDR3: TGTGCCAGCCGACAGGTAGTCTCTGGAAACACCATATATTTT.

This clone has just one count. The chain uses TRBV21-1 and TRBJ2-1; TRBD2 is the table's D call and was not checked against the DNA. TRBV21-1 represents a pseudogene. The CDR3 loop spans 16 amino acids. CDR3 nucleotide sequence: TGTGCCAGCAGCAAGAGGGAATGGGGAAGGAACAATGAGCAGTTCTTC. It specifies CASSKREWGRNNEQFF.

This chain uses TRBV29-1 with TRBJ1-1; D is perhaps TRBD1 (6 bases). The germline CDR1 and CDR2 sequences are SQVTM and ANQGSEA. CDR3 length: 12 amino acids. V lost 5 bases and J 4 bases, leaving 11 bases between the germline ends. CDR3: CSVTQGSTEAFF. The CDR3 DNA sequence: TGCAGCGTTACCCAGGGGAGCACTGAAGCTTTCTTT.

The rearrangement joins TRBV11-3 to TRBJ2-1; 7 bases align to TRBD1. Germline CDR1 SGHNT, CDR2 YENEEA. J was trimmed by 8 bases and V by 0 bases; bases with no gene match: 4. There are 14 residues in the CDR3. The CDR3 protein is CASSLDTQGYEQFF. The DNA of the CDR3 is TGTGCCAGCAGCTTAGATACACAGGGGTATGAGCAGTTCTTC.

V is TRBV13 and J is TRBJ2-2; perhaps TRBD1 as D (6 bases). The CDR3 sequence is 18 residues long. The germline CDR1 and CDR2 sequences are PRHDT and FYEKMQ (reference sequence). Trimming took 3 bases from V and 0 from J, leaving 17 bases between them. The CDR3 region is CASSFGRVGAPNTGELFF. The CDR3 DNA reads as TGTGCCAGCAGCTTCGGTCGCGTGGGGGCTCCGAACACCGGGGAGCTGTTTTTT.

This chain uses TRBV28 with TRBJ2-5; 12 bases align to TRBD1. V trimming: 3 bases; J trimming: 2 bases; junction bases outside the gene matches: 4. Germline assignment: CDR1 MDHEN and CDR2 SYDVKM. There are 16 residues in the CDR3. CDR3 amino acids: CASSFLGQGAQETQYF. As DNA, the CDR3 is TGTGCCAGCAGTTTCCTGGGACAGGGGGCTCAAGAGACCCAGTACTTC.

This clone was found once. The rearrangement joins TRBV5-1 to TRBJ1-1, with D perhaps TRBD1 (6 bases). From germline, CDR1 is SGHRS and CDR2 YFSETQ. Deletions cut 3 bases from V and 2 bases from J, with 11 bases between. This CDR3 has 14 amino acids. The CDR3 loop is CASSSGQNNTEAFF. Here the CDR3 DNA reads TGCGCCAGCAGCTCCGGACAGAACAACACTGAAGCTTTCTTT. Full variable domain (missing parts from reference TRBV5-1 and TRBJ1-1): KAGVTQTPRYLIKTRGQQVTLSCSPISGHRSVSWYQQTPGQGLQFLFEYFSETQRNKGNFPGRFSGRQFSNSRSEMNVSTLELGDSALYLCASSSGQNNTEAFFGQGTRLTVV.

The genes are TRBV5-6 and TRBJ1-2, with 7 bases aligning to TRBD1. Germline lookup yields CDR1 SGHDT and CDR2 YYEEEE. This CDR3 contains 17 residues. The J segment lost 8 bases and the V segment lost 4 bases, leaving 20 bases of the junction unmatched. CDR3 nucleotides: TGTGCCAGCAGCCAATACGCCGGGACAGCCGCCCGTAGGGGCTACACCTTC. Translation: CASSQYAGTAARRGYTF.

The chain joins TRBV5-1 to TRBJ1-5, with 8 bases lining up with TRBD1. Germline V gene sequence: CDR1 SGHRS, CDR2 YFSETQ. The trim removed 4 bases at V and 5 bases at J, leaving 11 bases unmatched. The CDR3 runs to 16 residues. The CDR3 sequence: CASSPAGGGFDQPQHF. CDR3 bases: TGCGCCAGCAGCCCAGCAGGGGGCGGGTTTGATCAGCCCCAGCATTTT.

This chain uses TRBV9 with TRBJ2-7, with 8 positions matching TRBD2. The CDR3 is 16 amino acids. CDR1 and CDR2 from the germline V gene are SGDLS and YYNGEE. V shed 0 bases, J shed 8 bases, and the junction held 13 bases outside the gene matches. In nucleotides, the CDR3 is TGTGCCAGCAGCGTAGGTGGTAGCGGGACATCTGTCAAGCAGTACTTC. This encodes CASSVGGSGTSVKQYF.

The gene calls are TRBV5-1 and TRBJ1-2; 7 bases are shared with TRBD1. Germline loops: CDR1 SGHRS, CDR2 YFSETQ. V gave up 4 bases and J gave up 5 bases; unmatched junction bases: 8. CDR3 length: 14 residues. The CDR3 nucleotides are TGCGCCAGCAGCCTAGGGACAGCCTTTTATGGCTACACCTTC. Encoded protein: CASSLGTAFYGYTF.

The chain combines TRBV7-9 with TRBJ1-1, with 7 bases aligning to TRBD1. Germline V lookup: CDR1 SEHNR, CDR2 FQNEAQ (reference sequence). The CDR3 runs to 14 residues. V lost 5 bases, J lost 6 bases, and 9 bases stayed unmatched. This CDR3 reads CASSTLIRGPEAFF. Here the CDR3 DNA reads TGTGCCAGCAGCACTTTAATAAGGGGGCCTGAAGCTTTCTTT.

J is TRBJ2-2 and V is TRBV4-1; 11 positions agree with TRBD2. Germline CDR1 is MGHRA and CDR2 is YSYEKL. V shed 1 base and J 1 base; nucleotides not matched to a gene: 5. The CDR3 contains 18 residues. The chain's CDR3 is CASSQVTSGMVNTGELFF. Written as DNA, the CDR3 is TGCGCCAGCAGCCAAGTGACTAGCGGGATGGTGAACACCGGGGAGCTGTTTTTT.

This sequence joins TRBV19 and TRBJ2-5; 8 bases line up with TRBD1. This CDR3 is 14 amino acids long. The germline gives CDR1 LNHDA, CDR2 SQIVND (reference sequence). Trimming cost V 6 bases and J 5 bases; bases outside gene matches: 8. CDR3 coding DNA: TGTGCCAGTAGCATGACAGGGGTCCGGGAGACCCAGTACTTC. Its protein product is CASSMTGVRETQYF.